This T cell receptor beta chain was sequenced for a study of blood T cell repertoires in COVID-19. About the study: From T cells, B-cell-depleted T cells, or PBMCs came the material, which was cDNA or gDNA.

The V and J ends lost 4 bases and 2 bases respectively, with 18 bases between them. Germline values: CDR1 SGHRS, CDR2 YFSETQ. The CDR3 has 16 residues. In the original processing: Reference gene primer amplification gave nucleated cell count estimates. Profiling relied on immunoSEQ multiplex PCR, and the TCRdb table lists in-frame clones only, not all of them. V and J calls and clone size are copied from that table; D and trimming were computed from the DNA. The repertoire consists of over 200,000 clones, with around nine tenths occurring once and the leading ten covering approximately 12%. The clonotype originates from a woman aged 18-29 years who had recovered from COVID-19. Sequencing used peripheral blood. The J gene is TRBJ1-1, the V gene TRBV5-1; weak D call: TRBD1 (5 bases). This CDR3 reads CASSTGQDSINTEAFF. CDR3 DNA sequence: TGCGCCAGCAGCACTGGACAAGACAGCATCAACACTGAAGCTTTCTTT.